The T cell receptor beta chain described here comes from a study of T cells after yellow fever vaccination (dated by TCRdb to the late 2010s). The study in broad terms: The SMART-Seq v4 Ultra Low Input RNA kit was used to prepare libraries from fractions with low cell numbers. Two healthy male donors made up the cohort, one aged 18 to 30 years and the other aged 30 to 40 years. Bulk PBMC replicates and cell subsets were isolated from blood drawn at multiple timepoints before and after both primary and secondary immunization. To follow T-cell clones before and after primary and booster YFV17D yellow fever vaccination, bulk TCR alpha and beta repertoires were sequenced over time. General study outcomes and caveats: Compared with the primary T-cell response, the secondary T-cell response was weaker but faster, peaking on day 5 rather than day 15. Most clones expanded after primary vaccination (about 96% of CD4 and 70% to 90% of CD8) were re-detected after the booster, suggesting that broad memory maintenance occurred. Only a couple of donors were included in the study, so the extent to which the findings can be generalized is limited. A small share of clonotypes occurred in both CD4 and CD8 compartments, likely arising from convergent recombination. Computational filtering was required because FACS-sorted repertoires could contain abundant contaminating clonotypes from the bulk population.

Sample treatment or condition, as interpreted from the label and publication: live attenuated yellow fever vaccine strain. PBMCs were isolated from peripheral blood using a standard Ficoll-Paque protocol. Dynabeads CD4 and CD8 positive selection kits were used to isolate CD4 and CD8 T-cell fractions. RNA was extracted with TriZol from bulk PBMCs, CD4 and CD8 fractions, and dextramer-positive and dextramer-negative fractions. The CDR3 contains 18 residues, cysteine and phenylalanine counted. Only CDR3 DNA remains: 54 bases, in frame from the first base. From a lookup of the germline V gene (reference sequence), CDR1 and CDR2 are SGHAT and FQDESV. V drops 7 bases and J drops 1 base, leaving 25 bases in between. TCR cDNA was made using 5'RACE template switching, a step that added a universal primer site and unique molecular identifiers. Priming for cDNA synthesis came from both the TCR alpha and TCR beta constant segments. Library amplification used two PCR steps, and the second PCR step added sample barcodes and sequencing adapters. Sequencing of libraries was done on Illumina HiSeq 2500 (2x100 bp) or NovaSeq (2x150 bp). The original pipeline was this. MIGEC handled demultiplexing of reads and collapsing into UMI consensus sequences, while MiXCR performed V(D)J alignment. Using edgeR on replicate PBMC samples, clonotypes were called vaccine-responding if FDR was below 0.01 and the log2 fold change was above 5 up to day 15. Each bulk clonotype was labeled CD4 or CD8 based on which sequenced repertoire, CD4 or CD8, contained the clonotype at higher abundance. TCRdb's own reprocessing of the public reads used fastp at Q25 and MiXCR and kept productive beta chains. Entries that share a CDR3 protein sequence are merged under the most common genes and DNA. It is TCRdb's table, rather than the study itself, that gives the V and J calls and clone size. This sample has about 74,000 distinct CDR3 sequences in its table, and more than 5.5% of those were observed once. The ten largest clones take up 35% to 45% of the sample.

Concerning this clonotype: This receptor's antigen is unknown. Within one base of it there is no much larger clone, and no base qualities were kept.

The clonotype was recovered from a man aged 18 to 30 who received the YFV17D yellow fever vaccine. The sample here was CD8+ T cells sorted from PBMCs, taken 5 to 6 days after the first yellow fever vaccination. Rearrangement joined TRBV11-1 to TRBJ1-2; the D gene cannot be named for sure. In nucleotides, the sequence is TGTGCCAGCACACCGCGGGCATTGCTGGGAGTCCATAACTATGGCTACACCTTC. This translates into CASTPRALLGVHNYGYTF.